The rows below give T cell receptor beta chains drawn from one sample of a study of Ad26.COV2.S vaccination and SARS-CoV-2 variants. This table comes from immunoSEQ multiplex PCR, and its TCRdb copy is limited to in-frame clones, with some not included. The sample shows about 370,000 clones, roughly nine tenths of them seen only once. This material consisted of peripheral blood, taken in a trial of Ad26.COV2.S vaccine versus placebo. These receptors were collected from a person between 18 and 65 years old who received the Ad26.COV2.S COVID-19 vaccine or a placebo. CDR3s include the opening cysteine and the closing phenylalanine or tryptophan. D genes are given only for firm matches. Size tells how often a clone was seen (once, few, many) or the class of an expanded clone, and some rows leave it out.

D gene,clone size,J gene,V gene,CDR3 DNA,CDR3 protein
.,.,TRBJ2-2,TRBV6-6,TGTGCCAGCAGTCTTAACACCTTTACTAGGAATCCCGGGGAGCTGTTTTTT,CASSLNTFTRNPGELFF
.,.,TRBJ2-5,TRBV11-2,TGTGCCAGCAGCAGCGAGACCGGGACGGCTCAAGAGACCCAGTACTTC,CASSSETGTAQETQYF
TRBD1,.,TRBJ2-7,TRBV30,TGTGCCTGGAGGCGGACAGGGGGTGTCTACGAGCAGTACTTC,CAWRRTGGVYEQYF
.,.,TRBJ1-1,TRBV2,TGTGCCAGCAGTGAAGCGGGGGGGGGCATGAACACTGAAGCTTTCTTT,CASSEAGGGMNTEAFF
.,.,TRBJ2-7,TRBV4-1,TGCGCCAGCAGCCAAGACAGCCGATACGAGCAGTACTTC,CASSQDSRYEQYF
.,.,TRBJ1-4,TRBV7-2,TGTGCCAGCAGCTTCGGGATACCTAATGAAAAACTGTTTTTT,CASSFGIPNEKLFF
TRBD2,.,TRBJ2-3,TRBV5-1,TGCGCCAGCAGCCCAGAGACTAGCGGGTTTTCAGATACGCAGTATTTT,CASSPETSGFSDTQYF
.,.,TRBJ1-1,TRBV19,TGTGCCAGTAGTATAGGAGGGACGGATCTGAAAGCTTTCTTT,CASSIGGTDLKAFF
.,few,TRBJ1-2,TRBV5-6,TGTGCCAGCAGTATGTGGGGGAGATATGGCTACACCTTC,CASSMWGRYGYTF
.,.,TRBJ1-3,TRBV6-6,TGTGCCAGCACCCTGGGGGAGACTGGAAACACCATATATTTT,CASTLGETGNTIYF
.,.,TRBJ2-5,TRBV5-1,TGCGCCAGCAGCCCACCGGAGGACGGGACCCAGTACTTC,CASSPPEDGTQYF
TRBD2,.,TRBJ2-1,TRBV5-1,TGCGCCAGCAGCTCGAGCGGGGGGGCACTCCTAGAGCACAATGAGCAGTTCTTC,CASSSSGGALLEHNEQFF
.,.,TRBJ2-1,TRBV6-6,TGTGCCAGCTCAGACGGGACTCTCTCCTACAATGAGCAGTTCTTC,CASSDGTLSYNEQFF
.,once,TRBJ2-7,TRBV13,TGTGCCAGCAAAAGCGGGTGGACCTACGAGCAGTACTTC,CASKSGWTYEQYF
.,.,TRBJ2-3,TRBV12-3/TRBV12-4,TGTGCCAGCAGTTGGACTTTCACAGATACGCAGTATTTT,CASSWTFTDTQYF
.,.,TRBJ1-2,TRBV29-1,TGCAGCGTTGAAGAGGGAGAGGGCTACACCTTC,CSVEEGEGYTF
.,once,TRBJ2-3,TRBV7-2,TGTGCCAGCAGCCCGACAGGTTGGGGTAGCACAGATACGCAGTATTTT,CASSPTGWGSTDTQYF
TRBD1,.,TRBJ1-5,TRBV19,TGTGCCAGTAGTATCTGGCCAGGGGGCATCAATCAGCCCCAGCATTTT,CASSIWPGGINQPQHF
.,.,TRBJ2-3,TRBV4-3,TGCGCCAGCAGCCAAGATATGGGGGCCCCCAGGGATACGCAGTATTTT,CASSQDMGAPRDTQYF
.,.,TRBJ1-1,TRBV7-2,TGTGCCAGCAGCCCCCAGGAGGGAGTCACTGAAGCTTTCTTT,CASSPQEGVTEAFF
TRBD1,few,TRBJ1-5,TRBV19,TGTGCCAGTAGTATCGGGACAGGAGCTAGCAATCAGCCCCAGCATTTT,CASSIGTGASNQPQHF
TRBD1,.,TRBJ1-3,TRBV5-4,TGTGCCAGCAGCCGGGACAGCACGGGCTCTGGAAACACCATATATTTT,CASSRDSTGSGNTIYF
.,.,TRBJ2-7,TRBV10-2,TGCGCCAGCAGGGGACCGAGCTCCTACGAGCAGTACTTC,CASRGPSSYEQYF